This T cell receptor beta chain came from a study of neurological immune-mediated disorders. Whole-study results and caveats: The most TCR clonal expansion was seen in HTLV-1-associated myelopathy, and the least was seen in multiple sclerosis, which fell below healthy controls.

Trimming took 4 bases from V and 0 from J, leaving 8 bases between them. The germline V gene has CDR1 SGHRS and CDR2 YFSETQ. The CDR3 has 14 residues. At least ten counts were recorded for this clonotype. Its antigen remains unknown. The team produced cDNA through 5'RACE using 10-nucleotide random UMIs. A single run covered 15-18 subjects with over 190 million TCR-beta sequences. TCRdb itself ran the 5' RACE reads through MiXCR, one entry per CDR3 protein. The sample shows more than 35,000 distinct CDR3 sequences, around 6% of them seen only once. Each sorted-subset library came from fewer than 1.3 million CD4+ or CD8+ T cells.

V and J are TRBV5-1 and TRBJ1-3, with D possibly TRBD1 on 5 matching bases. This clonotype originated in a woman between 35 and 50 years old in good health. Sequenced input: CD4+ T cells from blood. CDR3 coding DNA: TGCGCCAGCAGCATGGACACCTCTGGAAACACCATATATTTT. It translates to CASSMDTSGNTIYF.